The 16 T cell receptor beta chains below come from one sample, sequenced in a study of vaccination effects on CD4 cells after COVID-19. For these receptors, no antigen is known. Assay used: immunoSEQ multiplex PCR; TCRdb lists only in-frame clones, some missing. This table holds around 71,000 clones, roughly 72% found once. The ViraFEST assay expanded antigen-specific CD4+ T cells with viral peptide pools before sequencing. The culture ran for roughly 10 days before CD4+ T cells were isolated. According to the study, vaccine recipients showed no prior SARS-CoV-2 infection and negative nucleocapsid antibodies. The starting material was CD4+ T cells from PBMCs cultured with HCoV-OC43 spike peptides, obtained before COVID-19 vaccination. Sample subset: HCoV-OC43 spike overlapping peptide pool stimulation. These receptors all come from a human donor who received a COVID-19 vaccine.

CDR3 coding DNA: TGCAGTGCTAGTAAGAACACTGAAGCTTTCTTT. Protein product: CSASKNTEAFF. The V and J genes are TRBV20-1 and TRBJ1-1; D uncertain. Germline-derived CDR1 and CDR2 are DFQATT and SNEGSKA (reference sequence). Trimming shortened V by 3 bases and J by 1 base, and 3 bases separated the two germline ends. The CDR3 runs to 11 residues.

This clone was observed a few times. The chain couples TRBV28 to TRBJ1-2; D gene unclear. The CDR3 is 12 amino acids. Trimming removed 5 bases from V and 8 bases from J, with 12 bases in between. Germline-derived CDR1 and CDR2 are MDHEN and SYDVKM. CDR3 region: CASSISLEGYTF. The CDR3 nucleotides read TGTGCCAGCAGTATATCTCTTGAGGGCTACACCTTC.

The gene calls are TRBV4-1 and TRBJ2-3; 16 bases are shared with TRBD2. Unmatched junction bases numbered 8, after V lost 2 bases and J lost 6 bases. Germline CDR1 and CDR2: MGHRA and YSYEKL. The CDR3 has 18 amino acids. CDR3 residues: CASSQSGTSGGGVDTQYF. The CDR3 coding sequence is TGCGCCAGCAGCCAATCCGGGACTAGCGGGGGGGGCGTGGATACGCAGTATTTT.

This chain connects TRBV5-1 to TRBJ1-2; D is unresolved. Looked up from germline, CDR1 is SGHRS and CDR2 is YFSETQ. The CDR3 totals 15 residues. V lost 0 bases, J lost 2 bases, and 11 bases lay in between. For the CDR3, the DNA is TGCGCCAGCAGCTTGGGTGGTCAGCGCAACTATGGCTACACCTTC. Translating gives CASSLGGQRNYGYTF.

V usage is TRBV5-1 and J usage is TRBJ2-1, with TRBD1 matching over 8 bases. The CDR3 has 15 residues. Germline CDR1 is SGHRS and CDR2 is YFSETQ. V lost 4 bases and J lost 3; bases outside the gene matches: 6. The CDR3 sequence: CASSKAGTGYNEQFF. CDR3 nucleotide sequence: TGCGCCAGCAGCAAAGCCGGGACAGGCTACAATGAGCAGTTCTTC.

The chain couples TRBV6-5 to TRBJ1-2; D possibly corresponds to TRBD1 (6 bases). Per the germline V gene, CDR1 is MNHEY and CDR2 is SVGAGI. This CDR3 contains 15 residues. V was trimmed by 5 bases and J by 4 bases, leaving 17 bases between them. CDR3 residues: CASSLSGTNLYGYTF. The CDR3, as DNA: TGTGCCAGCAGTCTGTCCGGGACAAACCTCTATGGCTACACCTTC.

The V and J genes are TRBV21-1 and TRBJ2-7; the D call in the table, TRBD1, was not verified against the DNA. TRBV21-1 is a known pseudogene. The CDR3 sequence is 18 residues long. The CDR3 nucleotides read TGTGCCAGCAGCAAAGAGAGAAAAAACAGGGGCTCACACTACGAGCAGTACGTC. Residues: CASSKERKNRGSHYEQYV.

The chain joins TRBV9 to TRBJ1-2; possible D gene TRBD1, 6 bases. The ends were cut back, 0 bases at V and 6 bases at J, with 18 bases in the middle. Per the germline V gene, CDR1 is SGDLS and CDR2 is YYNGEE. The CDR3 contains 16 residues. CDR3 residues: CASSVEPGARENGYTF. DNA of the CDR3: TGTGCCAGCAGCGTAGAACCAGGGGCGCGTGAAAATGGCTACACCTTC.

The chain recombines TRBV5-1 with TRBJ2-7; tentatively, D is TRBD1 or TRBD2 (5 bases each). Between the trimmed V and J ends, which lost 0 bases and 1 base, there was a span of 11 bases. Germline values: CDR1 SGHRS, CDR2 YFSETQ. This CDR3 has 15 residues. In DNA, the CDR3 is TGCGCCAGCAGCTTGGCTGCAGGGAGATCCTACGAGCAGTACGTC. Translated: CASSLAAGRSYEQYV.

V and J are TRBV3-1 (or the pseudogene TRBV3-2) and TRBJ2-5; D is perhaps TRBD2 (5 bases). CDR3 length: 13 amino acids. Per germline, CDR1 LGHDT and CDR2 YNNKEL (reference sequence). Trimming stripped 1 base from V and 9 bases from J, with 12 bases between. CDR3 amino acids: CASSQGRESAQYF. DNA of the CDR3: TGTGCCAGCAGCCAAGGAAGGGAGTCGGCCCAGTACTTC.

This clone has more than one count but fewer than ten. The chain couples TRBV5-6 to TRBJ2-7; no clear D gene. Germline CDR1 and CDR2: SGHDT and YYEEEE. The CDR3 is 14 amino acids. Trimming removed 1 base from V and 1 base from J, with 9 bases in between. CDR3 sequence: CASSLTPGSYEQYV. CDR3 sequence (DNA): TGTGCCAGCAGCTTGACCCCCGGGTCCTACGAGCAGTACGTC.

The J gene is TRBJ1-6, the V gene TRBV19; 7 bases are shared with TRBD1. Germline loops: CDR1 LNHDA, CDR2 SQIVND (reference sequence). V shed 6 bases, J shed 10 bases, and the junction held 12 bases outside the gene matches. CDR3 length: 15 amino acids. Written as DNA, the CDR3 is TGTGCCAGTAGAGCCGATGACAGGGTAGGGTCACCCCTCCACTTT. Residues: CASRADDRVGSPLHF.

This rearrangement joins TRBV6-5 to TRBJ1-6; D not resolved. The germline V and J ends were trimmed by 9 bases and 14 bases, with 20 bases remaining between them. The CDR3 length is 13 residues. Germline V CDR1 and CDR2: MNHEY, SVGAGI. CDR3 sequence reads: CASQSSIIQALHF. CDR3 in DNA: TGTGCCAGTCAGTCTTCTATAATTCAGGCCCTCCACTTT.

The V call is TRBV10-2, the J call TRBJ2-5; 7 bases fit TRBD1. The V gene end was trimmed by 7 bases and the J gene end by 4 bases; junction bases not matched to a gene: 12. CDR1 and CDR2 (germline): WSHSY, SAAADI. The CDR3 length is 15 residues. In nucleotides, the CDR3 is TGCGCCAGCAAAATCACTCGACAGGGCGGAGAGACCCAGTACTTC. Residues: CASKITRQGGETQYF.

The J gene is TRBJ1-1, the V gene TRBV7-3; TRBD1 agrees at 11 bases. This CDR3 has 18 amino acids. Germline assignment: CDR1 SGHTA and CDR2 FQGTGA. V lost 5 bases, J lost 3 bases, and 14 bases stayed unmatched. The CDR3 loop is CASSLTGQGALGYTEAFF. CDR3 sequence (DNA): TGTGCCAGCAGCCTCACCGGACAGGGGGCTCTTGGTTACACTGAAGCTTTCTTT.

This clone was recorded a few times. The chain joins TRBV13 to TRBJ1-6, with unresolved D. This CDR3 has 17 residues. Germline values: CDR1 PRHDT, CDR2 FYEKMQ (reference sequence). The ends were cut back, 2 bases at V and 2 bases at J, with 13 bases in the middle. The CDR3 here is CASSLSSGRAYNSPLHF. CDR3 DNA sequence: TGTGCCAGCAGCTTAAGCTCAGGCCGGGCCTATAATTCACCCCTCCACTTT.